These T cell receptor beta chains were read from a single sample in a study of blood T cell repertoires in COVID-19. Clones were read by immunoSEQ multiplex PCR, and TCRdb kept only the in-frame ones, dropping some. The table includes about 170,000 clones, 85% detected once. The sequenced sample was peripheral blood. The receptors here all came from a woman of 80 years or more with COVID-19, enrolled during active disease. Both conserved end residues are part of each CDR3. The D gene is left open where the match is weak. For some rows the clone size is stated as once, few or many, or as a class when expanded; others skip it.

v_gene: TRBV29-1; j_gene: TRBJ1-5; d_gene: NA; abundance: NA; CDR3aa: CSATVGGSNQPQHF; CDR3nt: TGCAGCGCTACTGTAGGGGGTAGCAATCAGCCCCAGCATTTT
v_gene: TRBV7-2; j_gene: TRBJ1-1; d_gene: NA; abundance: NA; CDR3aa: CASSLWGEATEAFF; CDR3nt: TGTGCCAGCAGCTTGTGGGGGGAGGCCACTGAAGCTTTCTTT
v_gene: TRBV4-1; j_gene: TRBJ2-1; d_gene: TRBD1; abundance: NA; CDR3aa: CASSPGTGSYNEQFF; CDR3nt: TGCGCCAGCAGCCCCGGGACAGGCTCCTACAATGAGCAGTTCTTC
v_gene: TRBV25-1; j_gene: TRBJ1-2; d_gene: TRBD1; abundance: NA; CDR3aa: CASSDSGQGVIGYTF; CDR3nt: TGTGCCAGCAGTGATTCGGGACAGGGGGTTATTGGCTACACCTTC
v_gene: TRBV24-1; j_gene: TRBJ2-7; d_gene: NA; abundance: NA; CDR3aa: CATSDSPSTGTFYEQYF; CDR3nt: TGTGCCACCAGTGACTCCCCGTCGACCGGGACATTTTACGAGCAGTACTTC
v_gene: TRBV7-3; j_gene: TRBJ1-1; d_gene: NA; abundance: NA; CDR3aa: CASSSTENTEAFF; CDR3nt: TGTGCCAGCAGTTCGACAGAAAACACTGAAGCTTTCTTT
v_gene: TRBV20-1; j_gene: TRBJ1-2; d_gene: NA; abundance: NA; CDR3aa: CSAPGVLGYTF; CDR3nt: TGCAGTGCACCAGGGGTTTTGGGCTACACCTTC
v_gene: TRBV5-6; j_gene: TRBJ2-6; d_gene: NA; abundance: NA; CDR3aa: CASSLDWRRSGANVLTF; CDR3nt: TGTGCCAGCAGCTTGGATTGGAGACGCTCTGGGGCCAACGTCCTGACTTTC
v_gene: TRBV5-1; j_gene: TRBJ1-5; d_gene: NA; abundance: few; CDR3aa: CASSSGTRGQEPQHF; CDR3nt: TGCGCCAGCAGCTCGGGGACTCGTGGGCAGGAGCCCCAGCATTTT
v_gene: TRBV5-1; j_gene: TRBJ1-2; d_gene: NA; abundance: NA; CDR3aa: CASSSQGEGYTF; CDR3nt: TGCGCCAGCAGCTCACAGGGAGAAGGCTACACCTTC
v_gene: TRBV28; j_gene: TRBJ2-7; d_gene: NA; abundance: NA; CDR3aa: CASKEGKASGEQYF; CDR3nt: TGTGCCAGCAAGGAGGGAAAGGCGTCAGGCGAGCAGTACTTC
v_gene: TRBV21-1; j_gene: TRBJ1-5; d_gene: NA; abundance: NA; CDR3aa: CASSEGRGTLQPQHF; CDR3nt: TGTGCCAGCAGCGAAGGGAGGGGAACCCTCCAGCCCCAGCATTTT
v_gene: TRBV19; j_gene: TRBJ1-4; d_gene: NA; abundance: few; CDR3aa: CASSIPGGDEKLFF; CDR3nt: TGTGCCAGTAGTATCCCCGGGGGGGACGAAAAACTGTTTTTT
v_gene: TRBV7-7; j_gene: TRBJ1-4; d_gene: NA; abundance: NA; CDR3aa: CASSLVAGLNEKLFF; CDR3nt: TGTGCTAGCAGCCTCGTTGCAGGGCTTAATGAAAAACTGTTTTTT
v_gene: TRBV29-1; j_gene: TRBJ1-2; d_gene: NA; abundance: NA; CDR3aa: CTGGREGAYGYTF; CDR3nt: TGCACCGGAGGGAGGGAAGGGGCCTATGGCTACACCTTC
v_gene: TRBV2; j_gene: TRBJ2-2; d_gene: TRBD1; abundance: NA; CDR3aa: CASSKDRERAGELFF; CDR3nt: TGTGCCAGCAGCAAGGACAGGGAAAGGGCCGGGGAGCTGTTTTTT
v_gene: TRBV5-4; j_gene: TRBJ2-7; d_gene: NA; abundance: NA; CDR3aa: CASSAESYEQYF; CDR3nt: TGTGCCAGCAGCGCGGAAAGCTACGAGCAGTACTTC
v_gene: TRBV4-2; j_gene: TRBJ2-7; d_gene: NA; abundance: NA; CDR3aa: CASSQDNEQYF; CDR3nt: TGTGCCAGCAGCCAAGACAACGAGCAGTACTTC
v_gene: TRBV5-1; j_gene: TRBJ2-5; d_gene: NA; abundance: once; CDR3aa: CASSLFGEELETQYF; CDR3nt: TGCGCCAGCAGCTTGTTTGGTGAGGAACTCGAGACCCAGTACTTC
v_gene: TRBV20-1; j_gene: TRBJ1-1; d_gene: NA; abundance: NA; CDR3aa: CSASQVTEAFF; CDR3nt: TGCAGTGCTAGTCAGGTCACTGAAGCTTTCTTT
v_gene: TRBV5-1; j_gene: TRBJ1-1; d_gene: NA; abundance: NA; CDR3aa: CASGRTANTEAFF; CDR3nt: TGCGCCAGCGGAAGGACAGCGAACACTGAAGCTTTCTTT
v_gene: TRBV5-4; j_gene: TRBJ1-4; d_gene: NA; abundance: NA; CDR3aa: CASSSGLINEKLFF; CDR3nt: TGTGCCAGCAGCTCCGGACTGATTAATGAAAAACTGTTTTTT
v_gene: TRBV7-6; j_gene: TRBJ2-6; d_gene: TRBD1; abundance: NA; CDR3aa: CASRPGGGTAGANVLTF; CDR3nt: TGTGCCAGCCGTCCAGGGGGCGGGACAGCTGGGGCCAACGTCCTGACTTTC
v_gene: TRBV5-6; j_gene: TRBJ1-1; d_gene: NA; abundance: few; CDR3aa: CASSLAVGAEAFF; CDR3nt: TGTGCCAGCAGCTTGGCCGTGGGCGCTGAAGCTTTCTTT
v_gene: TRBV5-1; j_gene: TRBJ2-5; d_gene: TRBD2; abundance: NA; CDR3aa: CASWEGTSGTETQYF; CDR3nt: TGCGCCAGCTGGGAAGGGACTAGCGGGACAGAGACCCAGTACTTC
v_gene: TRBV5-4; j_gene: TRBJ2-7; d_gene: TRBD1; abundance: NA; CDR3aa: CASSWGTGGKPYEQYF; CDR3nt: TGTGCCAGCAGCTGGGGGACAGGGGGAAAACCATACGAGCAGTACTTC
v_gene: TRBV11-3; j_gene: TRBJ2-2; d_gene: NA; abundance: NA; CDR3aa: CASSPPENTGELFF; CDR3nt: TGTGCCAGCAGCCCCCCAGAGAACACCGGGGAGCTGTTTTTT
v_gene: TRBV5-4; j_gene: TRBJ2-4; d_gene: TRBD1; abundance: NA; CDR3aa: CASSLDGTGAQYF; CDR3nt: TGTGCCAGCAGCTTGGATGGGACAGGGGCTCAGTACTTC
v_gene: TRBV14; j_gene: TRBJ1-1; d_gene: NA; abundance: NA; CDR3aa: CASSQGLDTEAFF; CDR3nt: TGTGCCAGCAGCCAGGGACTTGACACTGAAGCTTTCTTT
v_gene: TRBV5-1; j_gene: TRBJ2-7; d_gene: TRBD2; abundance: once; CDR3aa: CASSKELAGGPGEQYF; CDR3nt: TGCGCCAGCAGCAAAGAACTAGCGGGAGGGCCGGGTGAGCAGTACTTC
v_gene: TRBV7-9; j_gene: TRBJ2-3; d_gene: NA; abundance: once; CDR3aa: CASSLAQGGVTDTQYF; CDR3nt: TGTGCCAGCAGCTTAGCCCAGGGAGGTGTGACAGATACGCAGTATTTT
v_gene: TRBV15; j_gene: TRBJ1-1; d_gene: NA; abundance: NA; CDR3aa: CATSRDTGEAFF; CDR3nt: TGTGCCACCAGCAGAGACACAGGGGAAGCTTTCTTT
v_gene: TRBV3-1/TRBV3-2; j_gene: TRBJ2-7; d_gene: NA; abundance: NA; CDR3aa: CASSQATYEQYF; CDR3nt: TGTGCCAGCAGCCAAGCTACCTACGAGCAGTACTTC
v_gene: TRBV24-1; j_gene: TRBJ2-5; d_gene: TRBD1; abundance: NA; CDR3aa: CATSAAGDREVQYF; CDR3nt: TGTGCCACCAGTGCGGCGGGGGACAGGGAGGTCCAGTACTTC
v_gene: TRBV7-9; j_gene: TRBJ2-7; d_gene: NA; abundance: NA; CDR3aa: CASSLSEVGEQYF; CDR3nt: TGTGCCAGCAGCTTATCGGAGGTCGGGGAGCAGTACTTC
v_gene: TRBV5-1; j_gene: TRBJ2-7; d_gene: NA; abundance: NA; CDR3aa: CASSSEASAGPYEQYF; CDR3nt: TGCGCCAGCAGCTCGGAGGCTTCTGCGGGCCCCTACGAGCAGTACTTC